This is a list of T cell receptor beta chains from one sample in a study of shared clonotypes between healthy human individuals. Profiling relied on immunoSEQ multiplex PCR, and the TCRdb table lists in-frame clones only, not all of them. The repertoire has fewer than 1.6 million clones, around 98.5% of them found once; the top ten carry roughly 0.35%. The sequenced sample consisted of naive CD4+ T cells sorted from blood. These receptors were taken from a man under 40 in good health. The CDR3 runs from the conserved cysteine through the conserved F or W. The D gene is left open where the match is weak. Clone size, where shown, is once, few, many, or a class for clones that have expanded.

CDR3: CASSRVPIEQFF
DNA: TGTGCCAGCAGTAGGGTTCCCATCGAGCAGTTCTTC
J: TRBJ2-1
V: TRBV14
length: 12
D: -
size: -

CDR3: CASSSGQINEQYF
DNA: TGTGCCAGCAGCTCGGGACAGATCAACGAGCAGTACTTC
J: TRBJ2-7
V: TRBV5-4
length: 13
D: TRBD1
size: -

CDR3: CASSYSNRGVGELFF
DNA: TGTGCCAGCAGTTACTCGAACAGGGGGGTCGGGGAGCTGTTTTTT
J: TRBJ2-2
V: TRBV6-5
length: 15
D: TRBD1
size: -

CDR3: CASSLAPQDKYEQYF
DNA: TGCGCCAGCAGCTTAGCCCCGCAGGATAAATACGAGCAGTACTTC
J: TRBJ2-7
V: TRBV5-1
length: 15
D: -
size: -

CDR3: CASSDLAGVNEQFF
DNA: TGTGCTAGCAGCGATCTAGCGGGAGTAAATGAGCAGTTCTTC
J: TRBJ2-1
V: TRBV7-7
length: 14
D: TRBD2
size: -

CDR3: CASSFQQGYQPQHF
DNA: TGTGCCAGCAGTTTCCAACAGGGGTATCAGCCCCAGCATTTT
J: TRBJ1-5
V: TRBV27
length: 14
D: TRBD1
size: -

CDR3: CASSLRGQSANTGELFF
DNA: TGCGCCAGCAGCTTGCGGGGACAGAGCGCGAACACCGGGGAGCTGTTTTTT
J: TRBJ2-2
V: TRBV5-1
length: 17
D: TRBD1
size: -

CDR3: CASSRDVGGNQPQHF
DNA: TGCGCCAGCTCCCGCGATGTGGGTGGCAATCAGCCCCAGCATTTT
J: TRBJ1-5
V: TRBV5-1
length: 15
D: -
size: once

CDR3: CASSPAGTENTEAFF
DNA: TGTGCCAGCAGTCCCGCTGGGACAGAGAACACTGAAGCTTTCTTT
J: TRBJ1-1
V: TRBV6-5
length: 15
D: TRBD1
size: -

CDR3: CASSKVTRGPTYGYTF
DNA: TGTGCCAGCAGCAAAGTAACCAGAGGTCCCACCTATGGCTACACCTTC
J: TRBJ1-2
V: TRBV21-1
length: 16
D: -
size: once

CDR3: CSAGQGDTEAFF
DNA: TGCAGCGCGGGACAGGGGGACACTGAAGCTTTCTTT
J: TRBJ1-1
V: TRBV29-1
length: 12
D: TRBD1
size: once

CDR3: CASSFLIMASGRYEQYF
DNA: TGTGCCAGCAGCTTCCTAATAATGGCGAGCGGGAGGTACGAGCAGTACTTC
J: TRBJ2-7
V: TRBV5-6
length: 17
D: TRBD2
size: -

CDR3: CASSRVGQNTDTQYF
DNA: TGTGCCAGCAGTCGGGTTGGACAGAACACAGATACGCAGTATTTT
J: TRBJ2-3
V: TRBV2
length: 15
D: -
size: -

CDR3: CASSSGRSEAFF
DNA: TGTGCCAGCAGCTCCGGGCGAAGTGAAGCTTTCTTT
J: TRBJ1-1
V: TRBV11-1
length: 12
D: -
size: -

CDR3: CASSLPGRGDYNEQFF
DNA: TGTGCCAGCAGCTTACCGGGCAGGGGTGATTACAATGAGCAGTTCTTC
J: TRBJ2-1
V: TRBV7-9
length: 16
D: -
size: -

CDR3: CASGGGAEYEQYF
DNA: TGTGCCAGCGGCGGGGGTGCAGAGTACGAGCAGTACTTC
J: TRBJ2-7
V: TRBV2
length: 13
D: TRBD2
size: -

CDR3: CASSVGKVAGANVLTF
DNA: TGTGCCAGCAGTGTAGGGAAGGTTGCTGGGGCCAACGTCCTGACTTTC
J: TRBJ2-6
V: TRBV2
length: 16
D: -
size: -

CDR3: CATSRGGDNEQFF
DNA: TGTGCCACCAGCAGGGGTGGGGACAATGAGCAGTTCTTC
J: TRBJ2-1
V: TRBV15
length: 13
D: -
size: -

CDR3: CASSSGGANYGYTF
DNA: TGTGCCAGCAGTTCCGGCGGGGCTAACTATGGCTACACCTTC
J: TRBJ1-2
V: TRBV28
length: 14
D: -
size: -

CDR3: CASSELGYEQYF
DNA: TGTGCCAGCAGTGAACTAGGGTACGAGCAGTACTTC
J: TRBJ2-7
V: TRBV2
length: 12
D: -
size: -

CDR3: CASRTTDRGVYEQYF
DNA: TGTGCCAGCAGAACAACGGACAGGGGGGTTTACGAGCAGTACTTC
J: TRBJ2-7
V: TRBV6-6
length: 15
D: TRBD1
size: -

CDR3: CASSPGGQNAEAFF
DNA: TGTGCCAGCAGCCCGGGGGGGCAGAACGCTGAAGCTTTCTTT
J: TRBJ1-1
V: TRBV13
length: 14
D: -
size: once

CDR3: CASSPDGDQPQHF
DNA: TGTGCCAGCAGCCCGGACGGGGATCAGCCCCAGCATTTT
J: TRBJ1-5
V: TRBV5-4
length: 13
D: -
size: -

CDR3: CASSYSGHKRDGYTF
DNA: TGTGCCAGCAGTTACTCGGGACATAAAAGGGATGGCTACACCTTC
J: TRBJ1-2
V: TRBV6-5
length: 15
D: -
size: -

CDR3: CASSQVDKTNYGYTF
DNA: TGCGCCAGCAGCCAAGTCGACAAAACTAACTATGGCTACACCTTC
J: TRBJ1-2
V: TRBV4-1
length: 15
D: -
size: -

CDR3: CASSALAIDTQYF
DNA: TGTGCCAGCAGCGCTTTAGCGATTGATACGCAGTATTTT
J: TRBJ2-3
V: TRBV5-4
length: 13
D: -
size: -